This entry concerns a single TCR beta chain. Its antigen remains unknown. The source of the sample is a study of cytomegalovirus exposure and HLA in healthy donors. Points from the study as a whole: Previously analyzed data showed that most TCR beta V segments were productive at a frequency of about 87% or about 30%. A likely sequencing artifact accounted for one observed cluster of highly shared sequence variants. Several V segments, TRBV6-2 and TRBV6-3 among them, could not be told apart and were dropped.

The PCR employed 60 Vbeta primers together with 13 Jbeta primers. Sequenced by immunoSEQ multiplex PCR; TCRdb stores in-frame clones only, minus some. The sample shows some 160,000 clones, over 75% of them seen only once. Germline-derived CDR1 and CDR2 are SGHTA and FQGTGA. V was pared by 3 bases and J by 2 bases, with 11 bases between. There are 15 residues in the CDR3. The receptor was derived from a woman in her 30s in good health and CMV-seronegative. Sequenced: PBMCs. The chain uses TRBV7-3 and TRBJ1-5, with D unclear. CDR3 DNA: TGTGCCAGCAGCTTGATGGGAGGTGGCAATCAGCCCCAGCATTTT. Protein: CASSLMGGGNQPQHF.